Below are 18 T cell receptor beta chains sequenced from a single sample in a study of T cells in Graves' hyperthyroidism and ophthalmopathy (dated by TCRdb to about 2019). Libraries came from multiplex PCR. This sample was sequenced with an Illumina HiSeq 2000. The TCR beta CDR3 regions were amplified from the RNA transcripts. The first round of RT-PCR for the TCR CDR3 was performed with the HTBI primer set and the Qiagen OneStep RT-PCR kit. TCRdb ran its own pipeline on the public reads, namely fastp trimming at Q25 and MiXCR clone calling, and kept in-frame beta chains. Every CDR3 protein is listed once, alongside the most common genes and DNA of its rows. In this sample the table shows 640,000 or so distinct CDR3 sequences, around 14% of which occur a single time. Of the sample, 7% to 9% is held by the ten largest clones. Material: blood. These receptors all come from a woman younger than 35 with Graves' ophthalmopathy.

The V call is TRBV29-1, the J call TRBJ2-3; 10 positions agree with TRBD2. The trim removed 3 bases at V and 3 bases at J, leaving 3 bases unmatched. The germline V gene has CDR1 SQVTM and CDR2 ANQGSEA. CDR3 size: 14 residues. The CDR3 protein is CSVDPSGSTDTQYF. The CDR3 bases are TGCAGCGTTGACCCTAGCGGGAGTACAGATACGCAGTATTTT.

The chain has TRBV14 and TRBJ2-2; 7 nucleotides align to TRBD1. CDR3 length equals 16 residues. With V trimmed by 4 bases and J by 4 bases, 9 bases remained unmatched. From germline, CDR1 is SGHDN and CDR2 FVKESK. CDR3 loop: CASSPFLTGRTGELFF. CDR3 coding DNA: TGTGCCAGCAGCCCCTTCTTGACAGGGCGCACCGGGGAGCTGTTTTTT.

This clonotype was observed many times. The genes are TRBV19 and TRBJ2-5, with 9 bases fitting TRBD2. The V gene end was trimmed by 7 bases and the J gene end by 1 base; junction bases not matched to a gene: 16. The germline gives CDR1 LNHDA, CDR2 SQIVND (reference sequence). This CDR3 is built from 18 residues. Here the CDR3 reads CASIILAGGPGFQETQYF. The CDR3 bases are TGTGCCAGTATTATTTTGGCGGGAGGGCCGGGTTTCCAAGAGACCCAGTACTTC.

This chain joins TRBV19 and TRBJ2-7, with 9 positions matching TRBD1. Per the germline V gene, CDR1 is LNHDA and CDR2 is SQIVND (reference sequence). Trimming took 3 bases from V and 6 from J; bases not matched to a gene: 0. This CDR3 is 12 amino acids long. In nucleotides, the CDR3 is TGTGCCAGTAGTATGGGACAGGGCGAGCAGTACTTC. The encoded protein is CASSMGQGEQYF.

This clonotype was recorded at least ten times. This rearrangement joins TRBV30 to TRBJ2-5; tentatively, D is TRBD1 or TRBD2 (5 bases each). This CDR3 contains 13 residues. Deletions cut 3 bases from V and 4 bases from J, with 12 bases between. CDR1 and CDR2 from the germline V gene are GTSNPN and SVGIG (reference sequence). CDR3 residues: CAWRTGRLETQYF. CDR3 DNA sequence: TGTGCCTGGAGGACGGGGCGCCTAGAGACCCAGTACTTC.

In the case of this clonotype: A much larger clone differs by one base, so this may be a read error. Here the CDR3 omits its conserved ending phenylalanine or tryptophan, so a read error is the likely source. The CDR3 bases are TGCAGCGTTGAATCCCCACAGACAGATACGCAGTATATT. This translates into CSVESPQTDTQYI. The rearrangement joins TRBV29-1 to TRBJ2-3; unclear D gene. Trimming shortened V by 2 bases and J by 3 bases, and 9 bases separated the two germline ends. CDR3 length: 13 residues. Per germline, CDR1 SQVTM and CDR2 ANQGSEA.

Ten or more counts support this clonotype. The chain employs TRBV6-1 and TRBJ2-1, with TRBD1 matching 10 bases. Trimming removed 7 bases from V and 0 bases from J; junction bases left unmatched: 12. This CDR3 region has 18 residues. Germline CDR1 is MNHNS and CDR2 is SASEGT. CDR3 DNA: TGTGCCAGCATCCGGGACAGGGGAAGCGGGAGCTCCTACAATGAGCAGTTCTTC. This encodes CASIRDRGSGSSYNEQFF.

This clonotype showed up just a few times. The chain has TRBV5-6 and TRBJ2-7; possibly TRBD1 for D (5 bases). CDR3 size: 13 residues. Germline V CDR1 and CDR2: SGHDT, YYEEEE. V lost 2 bases and J lost 9, with 15 bases in between. CDR3 coding DNA: TGTGCCAGCAGCTTCACTAAGATTAGGGGGCAGTACTTC. Translation gives CASSFTKIRGQYF.

This clonotype occurred a few times. The V call is TRBV24-1, the J call TRBJ2-5, with 7 bases identical to TRBD2. The DNA end lines up better with TRBJ2-1; the J call may be wrong. Per germline, CDR1 KGHDR and CDR2 SFDVKD. The CDR3 contains 13 residues. DNA of the CDR3: TGTGCCACCAGTGATTACACTAGCGATGCCCAGTTCTTC. This translates into CATSDYTSDAQFF.

This clonotype was seen at least ten times. At one end the junction does not follow the germline gene, possibly because of a read error. The chain carries TRBV7-7 and TRBJ1-4, with D possibly matching TRBD1 (6 bases). Germline V gene sequence: CDR1 SSHAT, CDR2 FNYEAQ (reference sequence). This CDR3 spans 13 amino acids. CDR3 nucleotides: TGTGCTAGCAGCACGGGACAAAATGAAAAACTGTTTTTT. Encoded protein: CASSTGQNEKLFF.

To note about this clonotype: A read error may explain this, as a much larger clone is one base away. This chain connects TRBV7-2 to TRBJ2-3; D is unclear. V was clipped by 8 bases and J by 4 bases, with 16 bases between them. The CDR3 is 14 amino acids. Germline-derived CDR1 and CDR2 are SGHTA and FQGNSA. Here the CDR3 DNA reads TGTGCCAGCCGGAGCTCCCATCGTTCAGATACGCAGTATTTT. Its translation is CASRSSHRSDTQYF.

This clonotype was seen ten or more times. The chain employs TRBV6-1 and TRBJ2-7; no reliable D call. This CDR3 spans 13 amino acids. Germline lookup yields CDR1 MNHNS and CDR2 SASEGT. V lost 7 bases to trimming and J lost 2 bases, with 12 bases between them. The CDR3 region has the DNA TGTGCCAGCACCCCGGAGTACGCCTACGAGCAGTACTTC. Translation: CASTPEYAYEQYF.

The table lists this clonotype with many counts. The gene calls are TRBV6-2 or TRBV6-3 and TRBJ1-1, with D hard to call. Germline V gene data show CDR1 as MNHEY and CDR2 as SVGEGT. Deletions cut 6 bases from V and 3 bases from J, with 17 bases between. The CDR3 spans 15 residues. The CDR3 protein is CASRSRLLEHTEAFF. CDR3 DNA: TGTGCCAGCAGATCCCGGCTCCTCGAGCACACTGAAGCTTTCTTT.

This rearrangement joins TRBV27 to TRBJ2-1; D perhaps matches TRBD2 (6 bases). The CDR3 spans 16 residues. Trimming removed 3 bases from V and 0 bases from J, with 12 bases in between. CDR1 MNHEY and CDR2 SMNVEV come from the germline V gene (reference sequence). CDR3 coding DNA: TGTGCCAGCAGTTTGGGAGGAGAAGTCTCCTACAATGAGCAGTTCTTC. It encodes CASSLGGEVSYNEQFF.

The chain is built from TRBV7-2 and TRBJ2-4; possibly TRBD2 for D (6 bases). This CDR3 has 15 residues. V gave up 2 bases and J gave up 6 bases, with 14 bases separating them. Germline CDR1 is SGHTA and CDR2 is FQGNSA. CDR3 region: CASSLNALARNIQYF. The CDR3 nucleotides read TGTGCCAGCAGCTTAAACGCGCTAGCGAGAAACATTCAGTACTTC.

This clonotype was found many times. The chain combines TRBV3-1 with TRBJ2-7; a possible D gene is TRBD1 (6 bases). V shed 0 bases and J shed 3 bases, with 12 bases lying between them. Germline loops: CDR1 LGHDT, CDR2 YNNKEL (reference sequence). The CDR3 loop spans 15 amino acids. In DNA, the CDR3 is TGTGCCAGCAGCCAAGATCTAGGGGGAGTCTACGAGCAGTACTTC. The encoded protein is CASSQDLGGVYEQYF.

The rearrangement uses TRBV7-2 and TRBJ2-2, with 13 bases that match TRBD2. The CDR3 has 17 residues. V was clipped by 5 bases and J by 4 bases; unmatched bases: 7. The germline V gene has CDR1 SGHTA and CDR2 FQGNSA. The CDR3 is CASSRLLAGGSTGELFF. CDR3 bases: TGTGCCAGCAGCCGTCTACTAGCGGGAGGGAGCACCGGGGAGCTGTTTTTT.

This clonotype was observed at least ten times. J is TRBJ1-1 and V is TRBV11-2, with TRBD1 identical over 11 bases. V lost 5 bases and J lost 5; bases outside the gene matches: 7. Germline assignment: CDR1 SGHAT and CDR2 FQNNGV. The CDR3 loop spans 15 amino acids. The CDR3: CASSLDRGLGTEAFF. CDR3 DNA sequence: TGTGCCAGCAGCCTGGACAGGGGGCTTGGAACTGAAGCTTTCTTT.